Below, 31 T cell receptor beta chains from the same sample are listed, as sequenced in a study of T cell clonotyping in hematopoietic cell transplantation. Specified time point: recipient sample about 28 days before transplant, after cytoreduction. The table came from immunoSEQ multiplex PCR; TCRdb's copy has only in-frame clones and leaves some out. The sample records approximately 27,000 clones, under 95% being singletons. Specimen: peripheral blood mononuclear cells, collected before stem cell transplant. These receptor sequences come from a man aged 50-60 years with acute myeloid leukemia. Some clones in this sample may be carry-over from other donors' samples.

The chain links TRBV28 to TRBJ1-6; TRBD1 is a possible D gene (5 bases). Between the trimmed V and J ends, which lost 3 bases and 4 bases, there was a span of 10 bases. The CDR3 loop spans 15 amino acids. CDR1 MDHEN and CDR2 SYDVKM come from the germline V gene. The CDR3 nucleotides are TGTGCCAGCAGTTTGGCTCAGGGATATAATTCACCCCTCCACTTT. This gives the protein CASSLAQGYNSPLHF.

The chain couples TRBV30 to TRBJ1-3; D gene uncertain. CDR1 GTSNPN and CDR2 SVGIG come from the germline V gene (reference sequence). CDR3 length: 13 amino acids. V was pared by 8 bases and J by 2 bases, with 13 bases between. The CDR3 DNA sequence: TGTGCCGGCCAGAGAGGTACTGGAAACACCATATATTTT. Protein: CAGQRGTGNTIYF.

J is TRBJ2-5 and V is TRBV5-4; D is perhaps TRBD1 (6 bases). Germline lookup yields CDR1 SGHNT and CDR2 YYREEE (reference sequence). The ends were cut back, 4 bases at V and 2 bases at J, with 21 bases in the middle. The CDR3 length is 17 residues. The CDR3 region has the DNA TGTGCCAGCAGCCCCCCTCAGGGGACGGGTGTGCAAGAGACCCAGTACTTC. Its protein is CASSPPQGTGVQETQYF.

In DNA form, the CDR3 reads TGTGCCAGCAGCCCCCGGGCCTACAATGAGCAGTTCTTC. It codes for CASSPRAYNEQFF. The chain joins TRBV5-4 to TRBJ2-1; D uncertain. With 4 bases removed from V and 2 bases from J, the gap between germline ends came to 7 bases. The CDR3 has 13 amino acids. CDR1 is SGHNT, CDR2 YYREEE, per germline (reference sequence).

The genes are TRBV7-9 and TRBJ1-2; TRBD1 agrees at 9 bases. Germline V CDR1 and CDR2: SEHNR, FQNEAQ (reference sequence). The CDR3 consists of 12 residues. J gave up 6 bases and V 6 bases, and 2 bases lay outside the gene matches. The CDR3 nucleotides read TGTGCCAGCAGATGGGACAGGGATGGCTACACCTTC. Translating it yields CASRWDRDGYTF.

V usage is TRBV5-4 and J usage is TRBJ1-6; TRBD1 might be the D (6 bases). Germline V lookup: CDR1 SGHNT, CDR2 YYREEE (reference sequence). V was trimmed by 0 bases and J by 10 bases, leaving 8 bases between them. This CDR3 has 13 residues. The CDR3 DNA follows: TGTGCCAGCAGCTTGGAGGGGGGGTCACCCCTCCACTTT. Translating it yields CASSLEGGSPLHF.

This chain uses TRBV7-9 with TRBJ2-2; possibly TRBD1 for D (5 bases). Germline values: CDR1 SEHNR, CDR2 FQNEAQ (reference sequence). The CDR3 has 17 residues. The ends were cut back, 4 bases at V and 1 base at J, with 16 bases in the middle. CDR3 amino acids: CASSSGRLGENTGELFF. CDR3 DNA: TGTGCCAGCAGCTCCGGGCGGCTAGGGGAGAACACCGGGGAGCTGTTTTTT.

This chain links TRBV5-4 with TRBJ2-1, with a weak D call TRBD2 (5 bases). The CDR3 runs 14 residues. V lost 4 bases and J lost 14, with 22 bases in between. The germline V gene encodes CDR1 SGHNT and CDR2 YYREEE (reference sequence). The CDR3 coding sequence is TGTGCCAGCAGCAACTTCAAACGCGGGTCCCCCGAGTTCTTC. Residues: CASSNFKRGSPEFF.

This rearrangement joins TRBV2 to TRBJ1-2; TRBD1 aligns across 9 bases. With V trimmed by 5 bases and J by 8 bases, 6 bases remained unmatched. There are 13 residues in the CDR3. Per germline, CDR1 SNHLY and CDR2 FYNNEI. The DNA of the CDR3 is TGTGCCAGCAGTTTAGGACAGGGGACGGGCTACACCTTC. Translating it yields CASSLGQGTGYTF.

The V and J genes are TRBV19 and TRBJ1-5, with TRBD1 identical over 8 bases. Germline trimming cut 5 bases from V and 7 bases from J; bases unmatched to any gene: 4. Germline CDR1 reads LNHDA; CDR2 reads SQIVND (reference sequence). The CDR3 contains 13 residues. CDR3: CASSFGTGQPQHF. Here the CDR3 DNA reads TGTGCCAGTAGTTTCGGGACAGGCCAGCCCCAGCATTTT.

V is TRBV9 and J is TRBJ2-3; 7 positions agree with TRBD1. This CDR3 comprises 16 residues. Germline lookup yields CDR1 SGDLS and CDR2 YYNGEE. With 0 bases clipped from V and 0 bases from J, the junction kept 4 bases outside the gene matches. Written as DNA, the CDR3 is TGTGCCAGCAGCGTAGGGGCAGGGGGTAGCACAGATACGCAGTATTTT. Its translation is CASSVGAGGSTDTQYF.

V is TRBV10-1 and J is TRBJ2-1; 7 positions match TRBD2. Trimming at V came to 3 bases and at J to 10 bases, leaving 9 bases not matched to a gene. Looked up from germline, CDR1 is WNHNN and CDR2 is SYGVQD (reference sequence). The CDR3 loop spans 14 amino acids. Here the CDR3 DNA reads TGCGCCAGCAGTGAAACGAGCGGGATGGCGGAGCAGTTCTTC. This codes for CASSETSGMAEQFF.

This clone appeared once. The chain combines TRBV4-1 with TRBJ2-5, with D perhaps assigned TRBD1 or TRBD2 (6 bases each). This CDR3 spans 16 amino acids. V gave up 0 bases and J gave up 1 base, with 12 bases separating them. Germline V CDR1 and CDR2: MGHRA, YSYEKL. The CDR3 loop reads CASSQDWGARQETQYF. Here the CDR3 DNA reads TGCGCCAGCAGCCAAGATTGGGGGGCACGCCAAGAGACCCAGTACTTC.

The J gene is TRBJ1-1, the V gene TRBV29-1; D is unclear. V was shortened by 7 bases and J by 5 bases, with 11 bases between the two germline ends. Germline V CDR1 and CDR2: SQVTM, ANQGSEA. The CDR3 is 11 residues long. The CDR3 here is CSASGTTEAFF. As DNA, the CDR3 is TGCAGCGCGTCGGGAACAACTGAAGCTTTCTTT.

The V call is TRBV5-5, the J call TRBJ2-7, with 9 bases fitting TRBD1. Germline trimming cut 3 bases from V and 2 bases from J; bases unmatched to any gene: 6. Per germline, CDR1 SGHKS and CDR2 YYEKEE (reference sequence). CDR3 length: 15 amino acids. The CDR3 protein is CASSSSWTGAYEQYF. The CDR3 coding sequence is TGTGCCAGCAGCTCCTCCTGGACAGGGGCCTACGAGCAGTACTTC.

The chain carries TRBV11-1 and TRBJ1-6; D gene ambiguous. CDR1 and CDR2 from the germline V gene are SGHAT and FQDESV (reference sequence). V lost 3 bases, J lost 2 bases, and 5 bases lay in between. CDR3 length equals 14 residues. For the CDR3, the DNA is TGTGCCAGCAGCTTGGACCCCTATAATTCACCCCTCCACTTT. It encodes CASSLDPYNSPLHF.

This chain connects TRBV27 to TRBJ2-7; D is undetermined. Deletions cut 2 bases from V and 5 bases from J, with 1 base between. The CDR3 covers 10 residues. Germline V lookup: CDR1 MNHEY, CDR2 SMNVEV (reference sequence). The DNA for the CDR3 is TGTGCCAGCAGTTTAAACGAGCAGTACTTC. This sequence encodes CASSLNEQYF.

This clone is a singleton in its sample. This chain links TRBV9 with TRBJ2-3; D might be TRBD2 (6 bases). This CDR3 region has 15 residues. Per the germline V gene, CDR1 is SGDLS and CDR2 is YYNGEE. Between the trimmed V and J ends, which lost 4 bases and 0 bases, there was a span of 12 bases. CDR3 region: CASSIGGLSTDTQYF. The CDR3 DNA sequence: TGTGCCAGCAGCATTGGGGGACTTAGCACAGATACGCAGTATTTT.

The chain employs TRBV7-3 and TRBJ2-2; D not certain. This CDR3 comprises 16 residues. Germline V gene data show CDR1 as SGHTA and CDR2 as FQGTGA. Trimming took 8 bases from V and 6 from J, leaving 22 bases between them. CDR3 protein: CASRPVDRAPPGELFF. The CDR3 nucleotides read TGTGCCAGCCGCCCCGTGGACCGCGCACCCCCCGGGGAGCTGTTTTTT.

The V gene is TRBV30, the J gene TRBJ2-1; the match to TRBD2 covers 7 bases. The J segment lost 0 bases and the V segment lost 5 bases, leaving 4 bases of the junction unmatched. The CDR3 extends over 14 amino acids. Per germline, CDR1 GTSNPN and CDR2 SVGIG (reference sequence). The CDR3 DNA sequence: TGTGCCTGGGAAAGCGGGATCTCCTACAATGAGCAGTTCTTC. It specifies CAWESGISYNEQFF.

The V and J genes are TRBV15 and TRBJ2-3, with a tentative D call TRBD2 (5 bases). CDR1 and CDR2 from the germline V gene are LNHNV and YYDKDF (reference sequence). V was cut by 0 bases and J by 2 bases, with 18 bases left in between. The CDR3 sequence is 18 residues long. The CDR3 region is CATSRETPSGQDTDTQYF. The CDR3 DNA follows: TGTGCCACCAGCAGAGAAACTCCGAGCGGTCAAGACACAGATACGCAGTATTTT.

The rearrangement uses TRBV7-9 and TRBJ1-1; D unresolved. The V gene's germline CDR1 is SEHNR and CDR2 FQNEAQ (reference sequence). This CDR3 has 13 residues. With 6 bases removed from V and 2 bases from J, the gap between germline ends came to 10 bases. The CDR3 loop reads CASRYDGNTEAFF. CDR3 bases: TGTGCCAGCAGGTATGACGGCAACACTGAAGCTTTCTTT. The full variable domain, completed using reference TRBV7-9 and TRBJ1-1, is DTGVSQNPRHKITKRGQNVTFRCDPISEHNRLYWYRQTLGQGPEFLTYFQNEAQLEKSRLLSDRFSAERPKGSFSTLEIQRTEQGDSAMYLCASRYDGNTEAFFGQGTRLTVV.

CDR3 coding DNA: TGTGCCAGCACTTCTCGGGGGGGAGTCTACGACGAGCAGTACTTC. This codes for CASTSRGGVYDEQYF. The rearrangement uses TRBV11-2 and TRBJ2-7, with 8 bases aligning to TRBD2. The CDR3 runs to 15 residues. Per the germline V gene, CDR1 is SGHAT and CDR2 is FQNNGV. Trimming cost V 7 bases and J 5 bases; bases outside gene matches: 13.

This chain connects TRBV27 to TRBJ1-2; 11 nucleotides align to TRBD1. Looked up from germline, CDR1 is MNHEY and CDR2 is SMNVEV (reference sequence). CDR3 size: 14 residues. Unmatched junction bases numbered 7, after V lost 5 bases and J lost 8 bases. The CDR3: CASSPDRGQSGYTF. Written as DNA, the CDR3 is TGTGCCAGCAGTCCGGACAGGGGGCAAAGCGGCTACACCTTC.

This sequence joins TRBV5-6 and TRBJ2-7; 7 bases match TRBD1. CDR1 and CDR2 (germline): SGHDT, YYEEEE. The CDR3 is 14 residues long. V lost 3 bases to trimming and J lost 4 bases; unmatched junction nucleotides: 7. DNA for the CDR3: TGTGCCAGCAGCTCGAGTACAGGGGAGTACGAGCAGTACTTC. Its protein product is CASSSSTGEYEQYF.

CDR3 in DNA: TGCAGCGTCTCTCCGGGCACCGGGGAGCTGTTTTTT. Translation: CSVSPGTGELFF. J is TRBJ2-2 and V is TRBV29-1; unclear D gene. Trimming shortened V by 6 bases and J by 4 bases, and 9 bases separated the two germline ends. CDR1 and CDR2 (germline): SQVTM, ANQGSEA. This CDR3 has 12 amino acids.

The CDR3 nucleotides read TGTGCCAGCAGAACGAAGACAGGGTTGGGGGACATTCAGTACTTC. It codes for CASRTKTGLGDIQYF. J is TRBJ2-4 and V is TRBV6-5; 7 bases are a match to TRBD1. The CDR3 is 15 amino acids. The germline gives CDR1 MNHEY, CDR2 SVGAGI. V trimming: 6 bases; J trimming: 8 bases; junction bases outside the gene matches: 13.

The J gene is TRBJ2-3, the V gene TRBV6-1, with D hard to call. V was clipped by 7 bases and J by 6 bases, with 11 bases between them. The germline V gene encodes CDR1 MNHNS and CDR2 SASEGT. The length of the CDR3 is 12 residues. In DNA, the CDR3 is TGTGCCAGCACCACACTGGGCGATACGCAGTATTTT. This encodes CASTTLGDTQYF.

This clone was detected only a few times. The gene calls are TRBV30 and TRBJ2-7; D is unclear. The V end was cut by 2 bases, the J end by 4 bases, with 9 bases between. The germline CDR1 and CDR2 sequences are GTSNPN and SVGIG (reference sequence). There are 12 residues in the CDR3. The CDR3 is CAWSPMFYEQYF. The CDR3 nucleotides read TGTGCCTGGAGTCCCATGTTTTACGAGCAGTACTTC. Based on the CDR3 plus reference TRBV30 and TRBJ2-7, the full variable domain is SQTIHQWPATLVQPVGSPLSLECTVEGTSNPNLYWYRQAAGRGLQLLFYSVGIGQISSEVPQNLSASRPQDRQFILSSKKLLLSDSGFYLCAWSPMFYEQYFGPGTRLTVT.

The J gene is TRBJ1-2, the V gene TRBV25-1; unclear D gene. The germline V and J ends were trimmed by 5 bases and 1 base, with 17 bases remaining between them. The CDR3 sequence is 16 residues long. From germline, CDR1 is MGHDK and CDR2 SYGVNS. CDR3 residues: CASSKHSGTDNYGYTF. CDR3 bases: TGTGCCAGCAGTAAACACAGCGGAACCGATAACTATGGCTACACCTTC.

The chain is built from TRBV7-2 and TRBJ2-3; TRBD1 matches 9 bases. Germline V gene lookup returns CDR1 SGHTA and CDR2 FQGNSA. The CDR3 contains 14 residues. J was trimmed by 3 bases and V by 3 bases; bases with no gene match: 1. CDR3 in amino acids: CASSLDRGTDTQYF. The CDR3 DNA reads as TGTGCCAGCAGCTTGGACAGGGGAACAGATACGCAGTATTTT. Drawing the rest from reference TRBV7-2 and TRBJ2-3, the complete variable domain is GAGVSQSPSNKVTEKGKDVELRCDPISGHTALYWYRQSLGQGLEFLIYFQGNSAPDKSGLPSDRFSAERTGGSVSTLTIQRTQQEDSAVYLCASSLDRGTDTQYFGPGTRLTVL.